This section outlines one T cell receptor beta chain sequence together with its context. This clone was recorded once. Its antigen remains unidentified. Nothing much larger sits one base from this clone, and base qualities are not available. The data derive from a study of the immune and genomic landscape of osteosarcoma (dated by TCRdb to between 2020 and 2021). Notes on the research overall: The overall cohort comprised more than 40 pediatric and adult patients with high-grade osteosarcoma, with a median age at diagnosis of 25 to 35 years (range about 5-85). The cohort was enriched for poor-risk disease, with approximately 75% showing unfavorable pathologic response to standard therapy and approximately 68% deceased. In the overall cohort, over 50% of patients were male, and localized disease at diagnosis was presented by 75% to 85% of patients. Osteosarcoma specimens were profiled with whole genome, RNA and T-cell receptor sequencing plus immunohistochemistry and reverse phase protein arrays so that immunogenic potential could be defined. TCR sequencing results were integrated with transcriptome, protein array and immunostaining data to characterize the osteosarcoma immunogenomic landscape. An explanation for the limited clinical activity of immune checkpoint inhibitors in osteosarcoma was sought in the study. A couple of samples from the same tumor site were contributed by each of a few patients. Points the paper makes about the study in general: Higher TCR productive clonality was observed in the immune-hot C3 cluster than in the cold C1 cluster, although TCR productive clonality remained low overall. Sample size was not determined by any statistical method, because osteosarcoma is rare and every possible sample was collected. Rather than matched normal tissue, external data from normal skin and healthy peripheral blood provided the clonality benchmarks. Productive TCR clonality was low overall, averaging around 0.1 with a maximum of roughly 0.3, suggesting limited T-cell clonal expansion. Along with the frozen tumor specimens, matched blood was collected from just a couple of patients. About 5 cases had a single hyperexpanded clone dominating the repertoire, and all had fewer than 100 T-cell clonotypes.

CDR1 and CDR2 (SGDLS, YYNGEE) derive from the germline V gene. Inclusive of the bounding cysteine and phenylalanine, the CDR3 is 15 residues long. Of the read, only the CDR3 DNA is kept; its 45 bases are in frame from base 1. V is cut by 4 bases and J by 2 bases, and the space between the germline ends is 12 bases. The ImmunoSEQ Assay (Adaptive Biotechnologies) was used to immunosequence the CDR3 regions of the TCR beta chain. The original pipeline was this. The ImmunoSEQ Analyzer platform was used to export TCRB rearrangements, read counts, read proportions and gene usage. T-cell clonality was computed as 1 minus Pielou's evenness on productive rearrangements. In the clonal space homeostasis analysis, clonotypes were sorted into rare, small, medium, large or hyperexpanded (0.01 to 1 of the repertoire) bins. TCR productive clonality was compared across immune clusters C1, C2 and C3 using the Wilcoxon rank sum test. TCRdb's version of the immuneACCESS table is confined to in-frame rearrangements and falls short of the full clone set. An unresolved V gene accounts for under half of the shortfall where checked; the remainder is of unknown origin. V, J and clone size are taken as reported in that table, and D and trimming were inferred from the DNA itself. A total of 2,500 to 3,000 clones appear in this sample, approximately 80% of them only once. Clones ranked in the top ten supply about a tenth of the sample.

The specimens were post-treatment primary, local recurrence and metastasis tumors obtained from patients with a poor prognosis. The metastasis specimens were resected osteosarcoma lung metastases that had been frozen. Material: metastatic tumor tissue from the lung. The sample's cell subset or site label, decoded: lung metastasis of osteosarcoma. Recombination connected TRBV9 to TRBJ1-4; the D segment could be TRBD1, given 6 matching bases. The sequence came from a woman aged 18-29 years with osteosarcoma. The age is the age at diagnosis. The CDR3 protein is CASSPRDTTNEKLFF. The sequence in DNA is TGTGCCAGCAGCCCCAGGGACACCACTAATGAAAAACTGTTTTTT. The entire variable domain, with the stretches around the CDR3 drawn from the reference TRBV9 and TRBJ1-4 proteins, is DSGVTQTPKHLITATGQRVTLRCSPRSGDLSVYWYQQSLDQGLQFLIQYYNGEERAKGNILERFSAQQFPDLHSELNLSSLELGDSALYFCASSPRDTTNEKLFFGSGTQLSVL.